Each of the 21 T cell receptor gamma chains below was sequenced from the same sample in a study of γδ T cells in repeated Plasmodium falciparum infection. TCRdb fed the multiplex PCR reads to CATT. The repertoire includes 25,000 to 35,000 gamma-chain clones, more than 1.4% of them detected once, and roughly 21% sits in the top ten. Gammadelta T cells were flow-sorted from PBMC into Vgamma9/Vdelta2+ and Vdelta2-negative populations for bulk analysis. Specimen: gamma-delta T cells from blood. The receptor set was obtained from a pool of human donors (malaria-infected and uninfected, not separated).

This clone was counted many times. Translating this DNA gives a protein that differs at residue 7 from the TCRdb one, which belongs to a much larger clone; a read error is likely, and the protein shown is this translation. V is TRGV9 and J is TRGJP. The J gene is not listed in TCRdb, so it was assigned here from a DNA match to germline. CDR3 size: 16 residues. Trimming removed 5 bases from V and 5 bases from J; junction bases left unmatched: 6. Per the germline V gene, CDR1 is GITISATS and CDR2 is ISYDGTV (reference sequence). The CDR3 here is CALWGSEELGKKIKVF. The DNA for the CDR3 is TGTGCCTTGTGGGGCAGTGAAGAGTTGGGCAAAAAAATCAAGGTATTT.

The table lists this clone with many counts. The protein recorded in TCRdb matches a much larger clone and deviates from this DNA's translation at residue 5, suggesting a read error; the protein here is obtained by translating the DNA. The genes are TRGV9 and TRGJP1. V was clipped by 10 bases and J by 3 bases; unmatched bases: 5. This CDR3 is 12 amino acids long. Germline CDR1 GITISATS, CDR2 ISYDGTV (reference sequence). CDR3 loop: CAFYATGWFKIF. The CDR3 DNA follows: TGTGCCTTCTATGCCACTGGTTGGTTCAAGATATTT.

This clone rates as medium-sized. The chain links TRGV3 to TRGJ1 or TRGJ2. The CDR3 is 13 amino acids. CDR1 VTNTFY and CDR2 YDVSTARD come from the germline V gene (reference sequence). Unmatched junction bases numbered 4, after V lost 2 bases and J lost 3 bases. CDR3 loop: CATWDKIYYKKLF. The CDR3 nucleotides are TGTGCCACCTGGGACAAGATTTATTATAAGAAACTCTTT.

A few counts support this clone. TCRdb has a much larger clone's protein, which differs at residue 11 from the translation of this DNA, likely because of a read error; what is shown is the protein translated from the DNA. The chain links TRGV9 to TRGJP. TCRdb is silent on the J gene; assignment here came from matching the DNA to germline. This CDR3 contains 17 residues. The germline V gene has CDR1 GITISATS and CDR2 ISYDGTV (reference sequence). The CDR3 protein is CALWEVTIELDKKIKVF. CDR3 in DNA: TGTGCCTTGTGGGAGGTGACTATCGAGTTGGACAAAAAAATCAAGGTATTT.

This clone was found a few times. TCRdb's protein for this DNA is that of a much larger clone and differs from the translation at residue 8, likely a read error; the protein shown is the DNA translation. The rearrangement joins TRGV9 to TRGJ1 or TRGJ2. TCRdb is silent on the J gene; assignment here came from matching the DNA to germline. CDR1 is GITISATS and CDR2 is ISYDGTV in the germline V gene (reference sequence). V gave up 2 bases and J gave up 2 bases; unmatched junction bases: 6. This CDR3 spans 14 amino acids. CDR3 coding DNA: TGTGCCTTGTGGGAGGGAGCCGATTATTATAAGAAACTCTTT. Residues: CALWEGADYYKKLF.

This clone was recorded at least ten times. The mismatch at residue 13 between this DNA's translation and the TCRdb protein of a much larger clone likely reflects a read error; the protein shown is translated from the DNA. This rearrangement joins TRGV3 to TRGJP1. Germline CDR1 is VTNTFY and CDR2 is YDVSTARD (reference sequence). The CDR3 covers 15 residues. CDR3 in amino acids: CATWDSVHTGWFRIF. The CDR3 region has the DNA TGTGCCACCTGGGACAGCGTCCACACTGGTTGGTTCAGGATATTT.

Relative to its sample, this clone is medium-sized. The V gene is TRGV2, the J gene TRGJ1 or TRGJ2. Germline trimming cut 0 bases from V and 2 bases from J; bases unmatched to any gene: 4. CDR3 length equals 14 residues. The germline V gene encodes CDR1 EGSNGY and CDR2 YDSYNSKV. CDR3 in DNA: TGTGCCACCTGGGACGGGCCCTATTATTATAAGAAACTCTTT. Protein: CATWDGPYYYKKLF.

Comment on this clone: TCRdb's listed protein matches a much larger clone and diverges from this DNA's translation at residue 16, likely through a read error; the protein shown comes from the DNA. No J gene was named, though the V gene is TRGV9. CDR1 is GITISATS, CDR2 ISYDGTV, per germline (reference sequence). The CDR3 consists of 18 residues. This CDR3 is CALWEVPSEELGKKIRVF. The CDR3 nucleotides read TGTGCCTTGTGGGAGGTACCTTCTGAAGAGTTGGGCAAAAAAATCAGGGTATTT.

On this clone itself: A far larger clone is one base from this, pointing to a likely read error. The DNA is omitted, as the CDR3 cannot be located on it reliably, and the CDR3 follows TCRdb's listing. Different DNA sequences within this sample yield the same CDR3. With the J gene uncalled, the V gene is TRGV9. The CDR3 contains 29 residues when both ends are counted. CDR1 and CDR2 from the germline V gene are GITISATS and ISYDGTV (reference sequence). The CDR3 here is CALWVIIRNSLAVEQHLLSQVSIGRIQHF.

In this sample, this clone turned up many times. The likely explanation is a read error, given a far larger clone one base away. This same CDR3 is encoded by further DNA sequences in the sample. The chain links TRGV9 to TRGJP. Looked up from germline, CDR1 is GITISATS and CDR2 is ISYDGTV (reference sequence). The CDR3 covers 16 residues. The CDR3 loop is CALWEVKELGKKIKVF. The CDR3 nucleotides are TGTGCCTTATGGGAGGTAAAGGAGTTGGGCAAAAAAATCAAGGTATTT.

This clone was seen many times. The protein in TCRdb stems from a much larger clone and differs at residue 9 from this DNA's translation, likely a read error; here the protein is translated from the DNA. The chain uses TRGV2 and TRGJ1 or TRGJ2. TCRdb carries no J gene annotation; the J gene was assigned here by matching the DNA with germline. The CDR3 runs to 13 residues. Germline CDR1 and CDR2: EGSNGY and YDSYNSKV. The ends lost 0 bases at V and 8 bases at J; junction bases unmatched: 7. The DNA for the CDR3 is TGTGCCACCTGGGACGGGCCCAGTCATAAGAAACTCTTT. Translated: CATWDGPSHKKLF.

Points on this clone: TCRdb's protein for this DNA is that of a much larger clone and differs from the translation at residue 9, likely a read error; the protein shown is the DNA translation. The chain recombines TRGV9 with TRGJP. In the absence of a J gene in TCRdb, the DNA was matched to germline to assign it here. Germline V gene sequence: CDR1 GITISATS, CDR2 ISYDGTV (reference sequence). Losses at the gene ends were 1 base for V and 6 bases for J; bases not matched to a gene: 15. CDR3 length equals 20 residues. CDR3 in amino acids: CALWEVWSPLGELGKKIKVF. In DNA, the CDR3 is TGTGCCTTGTGGGAGGTCTGGTCTCCATTAGGAGAGTTGGGCAAAAAAATCAAGGTATTT.

This clone has more than one count but fewer than ten. A read error is the likely source, as a far larger clone sits one nucleotide away. The chain recombines TRGV4 with TRGJ1 or TRGJ2. Germline V gene data show CDR1 as EGSTGY and CDR2 as YDSYTSSV. The length of the CDR3 is 13 residues. DNA for the CDR3: TGTGCCACCTGGGATGGGCGGCTTTATAAGAAGCTCTTT. It specifies CATWDGRLYKKLF.

Worth noting for this clone: This DNA translates differently at residues 6 and 15 from the TCRdb protein, which is that of a much larger clone; a read error is likely, and the protein shown is the DNA's own translation. The chain has TRGV3 and TRGJP2. Germline CDR1 reads VTNTFY; CDR2 reads YDVSTARD (reference sequence). The CDR3 totals 17 residues. The CDR3, as DNA: TGTGCCACCTGGGACGGGCCTATGTTAGTTGGTGATTGGATCAGGACGTTT. This encodes CATWDGPMLVGDWIRTF.

This clone was observed at least ten times. Since a much larger clone is just one base distant, this may be a read error. CDR3 sequence (DNA): TGTGCCACCTGGGACGGGTATTATTATAAGAAACTCTTT. It specifies CATWDGYYYKKLF. The genes are TRGV2 and TRGJ1 or TRGJ2. There are 13 residues in the CDR3. With V trimmed by 0 bases and J by 2 bases, 1 base remained unmatched. From germline, CDR1 is EGSNGY and CDR2 YDSYNSKV.

This clone was recorded at least ten times. A read error may explain this, as a much larger clone is one base away. The same CDR3 is also encoded by other DNA sequences in this sample. The chain has TRGV3 and TRGJ1 or TRGJ2. The CDR3 runs 11 residues. V lost 6 bases and J lost 4; bases outside the gene matches: 3. Germline V CDR1 and CDR2: VTNTFY, YDVSTARD (reference sequence). The CDR3 reads CATWSYYKKLF. The CDR3 DNA sequence: TGTGCCACCTGGTCCTATTATAAGAAACTCTTT.

Worth noting for this clone: A much larger clone lies one base from this, so it may be a read error. The CDR3 spells CALWEVPNSRYYKKLF. CDR3 DNA: TGTGCCTTGTGGGAGGTGCCCAATTCTCGTTATTATAAGAAACTCTTT. The chain uses TRGV9 and TRGJ1 or TRGJ2. TCRdb records no J gene; here it was assigned by comparing the DNA to germline. The CDR3 covers 16 residues. Trimming at V came to 0 bases and at J to 3 bases, leaving 11 bases not matched to a gene. Looked up from germline, CDR1 is GITISATS and CDR2 is ISYDGTV (reference sequence).

This clone occurred a few times. This DNA translates differently at residue 12 from the TCRdb protein, which is that of a much larger clone; a read error is likely, and the protein shown is the DNA's own translation. This sequence joins TRGV4 and TRGJP2. The germline V gene encodes CDR1 EGSTGY and CDR2 YDSYTSSV. The CDR3 contains 19 residues. V lost 3 bases and J lost 4; bases outside the gene matches: 20. The CDR3 protein is CATWDNLVSAQHSDWIKTF. The CDR3 bases are TGTGCCACCTGGGATAACCTCGTCTCGGCGCAACATAGTGATTGGATCAAGACGTTT.

This clone was detected only a few times. TCRdb shows a much larger clone's protein in place of this DNA's translation, and the two differ at residue 2, likely through a read error; the protein shown is translated from the DNA. The rearrangement links TRGV2 to TRGJ1 or TRGJ2. Because TCRdb records no J gene, it was assigned here through a match of the DNA to germline. Per germline, CDR1 EGSNGY and CDR2 YDSYNSKV. The CDR3 has 13 amino acids. The CDR3 DNA follows: TGTACCACCTGGGACGTACTAAATTATAAGAAACTCTTT. Translating it yields CTTWDVLNYKKLF.

This clone was counted at least ten times. Being one base from a much bigger clone, this may be a read error. The CDR3 bases are TGTGCCACCTGGGTTCATTATAAGAAACTCTTT. Amino acids: CATWVHYKKLF. The chain combines TRGV3 with TRGJ1 or TRGJ2. The CDR3 is made up of 11 amino acids. In germline, CDR1 is VTNTFY, CDR2 YDVSTARD (reference sequence). Germline trimming cut 5 bases from V and 5 bases from J; bases unmatched to any gene: 3.

This clone ranks as medium-sized (0.01 to 0.1%). Other DNA sequences in the same sample also yield this CDR3. The gene calls are TRGV9 and TRGJ1 or TRGJ2. CDR3 length: 12 residues. CDR1 and CDR2 (germline): GITISATS, ISYDGTV (reference sequence). With 3 bases clipped from V and 9 bases from J, the junction kept 8 bases outside the gene matches. CDR3 bases: TGTGCCTTGTGGGAGAGACTTCTTAAGAAACTCTTT. Its protein product is CALWERLLKKLF.